Sequencing of this T cell receptor beta chain was carried out in a study of blood T cell repertoires in COVID-19. About the research overall: T cells, B-cell-depleted T cells, or PBMCs provided the cDNA or gDNA that served as material.

TCRdb keeps only in-frame clones here, not all; method: immunoSEQ multiplex PCR. The sample records a few hundred thousand clones, more than 70% being singletons. The cohort comprised adults aged about 18 to 89 years residing in about two dozen US areas. Participants had their cohort set by participant-reported clinical history. Resolution of symptoms, clearance, or two negative PCRs was present in recovered Cohort 3 donors. The CDR3 totals 15 residues. The germline V gene encodes CDR1 SNHLY and CDR2 FYNNEI. J gave up 3 bases and V 4 bases, and 6 bases lay outside the gene matches. The source of this sequence is a woman between 18 and 29 years old who had recovered from COVID-19. Material: PBMCs or T cells enriched from blood (not recorded which). The chain couples TRBV2 to TRBJ1-3; 7 nucleotides agree with TRBD1. CDR3 amino acids: CASSGWQGVGNTIYF. CDR3 nucleotide sequence: TGTGCCAGCAGTGGTTGGCAGGGGGTTGGAAACACCATATATTTT.